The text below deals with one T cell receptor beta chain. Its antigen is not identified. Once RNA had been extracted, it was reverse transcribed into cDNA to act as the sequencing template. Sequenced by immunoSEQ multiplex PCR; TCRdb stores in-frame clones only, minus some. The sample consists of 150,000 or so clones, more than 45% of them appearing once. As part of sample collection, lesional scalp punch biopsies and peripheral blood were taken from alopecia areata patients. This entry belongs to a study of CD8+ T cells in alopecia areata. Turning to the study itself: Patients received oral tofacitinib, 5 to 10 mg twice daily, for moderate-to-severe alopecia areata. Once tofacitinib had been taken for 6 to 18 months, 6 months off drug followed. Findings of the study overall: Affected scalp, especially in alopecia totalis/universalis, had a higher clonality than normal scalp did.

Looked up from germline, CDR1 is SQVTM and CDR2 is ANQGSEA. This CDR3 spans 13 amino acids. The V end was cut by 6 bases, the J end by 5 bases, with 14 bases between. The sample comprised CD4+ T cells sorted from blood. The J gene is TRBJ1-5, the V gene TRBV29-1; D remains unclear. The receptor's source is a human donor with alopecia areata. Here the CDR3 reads CSVAVNPDQPQHF. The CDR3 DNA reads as TGCAGCGTCGCCGTAAATCCGGATCAGCCCCAGCATTTT. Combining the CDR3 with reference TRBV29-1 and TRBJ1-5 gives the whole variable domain SAVISQKPSRDICQRGTSLTIQCQVDSQVTMMFWYRQQPGQSLTLIATANQGSEATYESGFVIDKFPISRPNLTFSTLTVSNMSPEDSSIYLCSVAVNPDQPQHFGDGTRLSIL.